This T cell receptor beta chain was identified during a study of chemoradiotherapy in HPV16-positive cancers. As for the study in general: Candidate HPV-specific clones and shared TCR motifs came from two HPV16-positive patients.

Sequenced by immunoSEQ multiplex PCR; TCRdb stores in-frame clones only, minus some. The table records roughly 21,000 clones, roughly 86% of them present only once. V was pared by 6 bases and J by 7 bases, with 13 bases between. CDR1 is SNHLY and CDR2 is FYNNEI in the germline V gene. CDR3 length: 14 residues. Notes on this clone: Its antigen is unknown.

The study's findings and limits: For HPV16-positive patients, expanding HPV-responsive T cells associated with longer recurrence-free survival. Candidate HPV-specific clones and E7-related TCR motifs grew in tumor during treatment.

Samples were taken several times over chemoradiotherapy. Material: blood, obtained from a patient who underwent chemoradiotherapy. This clonotype originated in a human donor with HPV-associated anogenital cancer. The V and J genes are TRBV2 and TRBJ1-6; D might be TRBD1 (6 bases). CDR3 DNA sequence: TGTGCCAGCAGAAGAAGGGGGGGAAATTCACCCCTCCACTTT. Translation gives CASRRRGGNSPLHF.